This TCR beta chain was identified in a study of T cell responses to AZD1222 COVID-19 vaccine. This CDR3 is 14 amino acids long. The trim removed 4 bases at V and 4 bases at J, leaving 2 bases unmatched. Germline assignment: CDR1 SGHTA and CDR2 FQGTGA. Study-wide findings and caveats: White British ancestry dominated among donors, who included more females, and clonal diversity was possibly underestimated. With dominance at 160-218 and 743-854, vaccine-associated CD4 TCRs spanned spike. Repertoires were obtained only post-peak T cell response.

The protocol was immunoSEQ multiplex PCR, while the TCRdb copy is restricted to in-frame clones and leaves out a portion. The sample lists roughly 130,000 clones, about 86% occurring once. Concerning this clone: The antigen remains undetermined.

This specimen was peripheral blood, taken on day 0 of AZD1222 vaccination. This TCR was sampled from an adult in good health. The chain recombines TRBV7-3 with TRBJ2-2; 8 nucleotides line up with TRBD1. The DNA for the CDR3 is TGTGCCAGCAGCTCGGGACAGGTCACCGGGGAGCTGTTTTTT. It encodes CASSSGQVTGELFF.